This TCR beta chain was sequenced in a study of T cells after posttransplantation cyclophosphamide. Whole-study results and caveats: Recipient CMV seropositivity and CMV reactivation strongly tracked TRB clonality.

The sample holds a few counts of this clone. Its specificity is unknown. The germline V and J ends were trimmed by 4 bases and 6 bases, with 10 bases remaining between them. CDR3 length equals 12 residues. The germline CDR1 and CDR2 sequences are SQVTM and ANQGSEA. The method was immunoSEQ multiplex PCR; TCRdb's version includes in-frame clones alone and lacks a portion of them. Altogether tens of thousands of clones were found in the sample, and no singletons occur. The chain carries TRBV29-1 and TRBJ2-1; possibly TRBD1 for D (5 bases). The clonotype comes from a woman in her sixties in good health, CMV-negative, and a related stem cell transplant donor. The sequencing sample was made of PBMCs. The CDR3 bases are TGCAGCGTTGGTACAGGTGGCAATGAGCAGTTCTTC. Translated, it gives CSVGTGGNEQFF.